The 32 T cell receptor beta chains given below trace back to one sample, sequenced in a study of early T cells in non-severe SARS-CoV-2 infection. TCRdb processed the 5' RACE reads anew with MiXCR; each CDR3 protein has one entry. The table records tens of thousands of distinct CDR3 sequences, roughly 13% of them present only once. Sequencing used whole blood. The source is an adult who was a healthcare worker with PCR-confirmed SARS-CoV-2 infection or an uninfected control (not recorded which).

This clonotype was observed a handful of times. The chain is built from TRBV7-2 and TRBJ2-2; a weak D match, TRBD2 (7 bases). Germline V gene lookup returns CDR1 SGHTA and CDR2 FQGNSA. Trimming removed 5 bases at V and 5 bases at J, with 18 bases between. CDR3 length equals 16 residues. CDR3 DNA: TGTGCCAGCAGCCCTTCGGGGGGCAGTAGGACCGGGGAGCTGTTTTTT. Translating gives CASSPSGGSRTGELFF.

This clonotype has ten or more counts. The chain carries TRBV5-6 and TRBJ1-1; 8 bases agree with TRBD1. CDR3 size: 16 residues. V lost 2 bases and J lost 4; bases outside the gene matches: 10. Looked up from germline, CDR1 is SGHDT and CDR2 is YYEEEE. CDR3 coding DNA: TGTGCCAGCAGCTTTGGTCAGGGGGCGCGTAGCACTGAAGCTTTCTTT. It is translated as CASSFGQGARSTEAFF.

This clonotype was observed many times. This rearrangement joins TRBV28 to TRBJ2-4; TRBD2 matches 14 bases. The CDR3 sequence is 16 residues long. With 5 bases clipped from V and 9 bases from J, the junction kept 9 bases outside the gene matches. Per the germline V gene, CDR1 is MDHEN and CDR2 is SYDVKM. The CDR3 protein is CASSPPGLAGAGIQYF. The CDR3 bases are TGTGCCAGCAGTCCGCCGGGACTAGCGGGAGCTGGCATTCAGTACTTC.

This clonotype was seen only a few times. The V gene is TRBV28, the J gene TRBJ1-5; D is possibly TRBD1 (5 bases). The ends were cut back, 2 bases at V and 4 bases at J, with 18 bases in the middle. Germline assignment: CDR1 MDHEN and CDR2 SYDVKM. The CDR3 runs 17 residues. CDR3 bases: TGTGCCAGCAGTTTACTTTCCTCCGGGGGGTGGAATCAGCCCCAGCATTTT. Amino acid sequence: CASSLLSSGGWNQPQHF. The full variable domain, its missing parts supplied by reference TRBV28 and TRBJ1-5, is DVKVTQSSRYLVKRTGEKVFLECVQDMDHENMFWYRQDPGLGLRLIYFSYDVKMKEKGDIPEGYSVSREKKERFSLILESASTNQTSMYLCASSLLSSGGWNQPQHFGDGTRLSIL.

The chain employs TRBV27 and TRBJ1-2; D unclear. Germline V gives CDR1 MNHEY, CDR2 SMNVEV (reference sequence). The CDR3 is 14 amino acids. The V end was cut by 10 bases, the J end by 4 bases, with 19 bases between. The CDR3 nucleotides read TGTGCCACCCGAGGCTCGGGAGAAGCCTATGGCTACACCTTC. Translating gives CATRGSGEAYGYTF.

This clonotype was seen more than once but under ten times. The V call is TRBV20-1, the J call TRBJ2-7; D possibly corresponds to TRBD2 (6 bases). The ends were cut back, 5 bases at V and 2 bases at J, with 16 bases in the middle. Germline loops: CDR1 DFQATT, CDR2 SNEGSKA (reference sequence). This CDR3 has 14 amino acids. The CDR3 loop reads CSARNSSVAYEQYF. CDR3 nucleotide sequence: TGCAGTGCTCGCAACTCTAGCGTCGCCTACGAGCAGTACTTC.

This clonotype came up a few times. The genes are TRBV29-1 and TRBJ2-7; D ambiguous. V was trimmed by 2 bases and J by 2 bases, leaving 10 bases between them. The germline V gene encodes CDR1 SQVTM and CDR2 ANQGSEA. The CDR3 contains 13 residues. The CDR3 loop is CSVEFGNTYEQYF. CDR3 DNA sequence: TGCAGCGTTGAATTTGGAAATACCTACGAGCAGTACTTC.

The V call is TRBV7-2, the J call TRBJ1-2, with D possibly being TRBD1 (6 bases). The V gene's germline CDR1 is SGHTA and CDR2 FQGNSA. The CDR3 covers 14 residues. With 1 base removed from V and 4 bases from J, the gap between germline ends came to 10 bases. CDR3 sequence: CASSLGGQLYGYTF. CDR3 nucleotide sequence: TGTGCCAGCAGCTTAGGGGGACAACTCTATGGCTACACCTTC.

This clonotype has a count of ten or more. This sequence joins TRBV29-1 and TRBJ2-5; D gene ambiguous. Between the trimmed V and J ends, which lost 5 bases and 5 bases, there was a span of 15 bases. Germline loops: CDR1 SQVTM, CDR2 ANQGSEA. The CDR3 loop spans 13 amino acids. In DNA form, the CDR3 reads TGCAGCGTTATCCAGTCTTCTGGTGAGACCCAGTACTTC. Translation gives CSVIQSSGETQYF.

The gene calls are TRBV6-5 and TRBJ2-2, with D tentatively TRBD2 (6 bases). This CDR3 contains 13 residues. Per the germline V gene, CDR1 is MNHEY and CDR2 is SVGAGI. The V end was cut by 8 bases, the J end by 4 bases, with 11 bases between. In nucleotides, the CDR3 is TGTGCCAGCCAGAGGGGAGGCACCGGGGAGCTGTTTTTT. It encodes CASQRGGTGELFF.

This clonotype has just a few counts. The V call is TRBV14, the J call TRBJ2-7; the D gene is possibly TRBD1 (6 bases). This CDR3 spans 13 amino acids. From germline, CDR1 is SGHDN and CDR2 FVKESK. Trimming stripped 5 bases from V and 4 bases from J, with 12 bases between. The DNA of the CDR3 is TGTGCCAGCAGCGGGGGCGCGAATTACGAGCAGTACTTC. This gives the protein CASSGGANYEQYF.

The CDR3 loop is CASSQSGTAYNEQFF. In DNA, the CDR3 is TGTGCCAGCAGCCAGAGCGGGACCGCCTACAATGAGCAGTTCTTC. The chain combines TRBV7-3 with TRBJ2-1, with 7 bases that match TRBD2. The V gene's germline CDR1 is SGHTA and CDR2 FQGTGA. V dropped 5 bases and J dropped 2; count of bases not matched to a gene: 6. The CDR3 loop spans 15 amino acids.

This clonotype has a count of ten or more. The chain links TRBV27 to TRBJ1-2, with D possibly TRBD1 on 5 matching bases. Germline CDR1 and CDR2: MNHEY and SMNVEV (reference sequence). This CDR3 region has 15 residues. V was trimmed by 2 bases and J by 4 bases, leaving 14 bases between them. The CDR3 nucleotides are TGTGCCAGCAGTTTAGAACCAGGGCCTAGCTATGGCTACACCTTC. Its translation is CASSLEPGPSYGYTF.

This clonotype was observed a few times. The chain joins TRBV29-1 to TRBJ2-3, with D perhaps TRBD1 or TRBD2 (5 bases each). There are 14 residues in the CDR3. Germline V gene lookup returns CDR1 SQVTM and CDR2 ANQGSEA. Between the trimmed V and J ends, which lost 7 bases and 10 bases, there was a span of 24 bases. The DNA for the CDR3 is TGCAGCGCAATCACCACACGGGACCCCTGGTCGCAGTATTTT. Translated, it gives CSAITTRDPWSQYF.

The chain uses TRBV7-9 and TRBJ1-1, with D uncertain. The CDR3 is 14 amino acids. Trimming took off 2 bases at V and 6 bases at J, with 13 bases between the two ends. Germline V gives CDR1 SEHNR, CDR2 FQNEAQ (reference sequence). The CDR3 sequence: CASSLTGSRPEAFF. The CDR3 coding sequence is TGTGCCAGCAGCTTAACTGGGAGTCGTCCTGAAGCTTTCTTT.

There are many counts of this clonotype. This rearrangement joins TRBV28 to TRBJ2-1; 10 bases agree with TRBD2. V trimming: 6 bases; J trimming: 9 bases; junction bases outside the gene matches: 8. This CDR3 has 14 residues. The V gene's germline CDR1 is MDHEN and CDR2 SYDVKM. The CDR3 nucleotides read TGTGCCAGCAGAGGGAGCGGGAGGGTTGGTGAGCAGTTCTTC. This codes for CASRGSGRVGEQFF.

The V call is TRBV5-1, the J call TRBJ1-2, with D uncertain. The CDR3 spans 13 residues. Between the trimmed V and J ends, which lost 2 bases and 0 bases, there was a span of 5 bases. From germline, CDR1 is SGHRS and CDR2 YFSETQ. For the CDR3, the DNA is TGCGCCAGCAGCTTAACAGCTAACTATGGCTACACCTTC. It codes for CASSLTANYGYTF.

This clonotype was seen many times. The V and J genes are TRBV29-1 and TRBJ2-7, with D possibly TRBD2 on 5 matching bases. V lost 0 bases to trimming and J lost 7 bases, with 7 bases between them. Germline V CDR1 and CDR2: SQVTM, ANQGSEA. This CDR3 region has 11 residues. The CDR3, as DNA: TGCAGCGTTGAAGACGGGGTAGAGCAGTACTTC. It codes for CSVEDGVEQYF.

This clonotype was observed at least ten times. This rearrangement joins TRBV29-1 to TRBJ1-1; no firm D call. CDR3 length equals 11 residues. V was shortened by 6 bases and J by 8 bases, with 13 bases between the two germline ends. Germline CDR1 reads SQVTM; CDR2 reads ANQGSEA. The CDR3 DNA follows: TGCAGCGTCGTCGGGTTCGGGGAAGCTTTCTTT. Translating it yields CSVVGFGEAFF.

The chain has TRBV5-1 and TRBJ2-7; 7 positions agree with TRBD2. This CDR3 is built from 14 residues. The J segment lost 7 bases and the V segment lost 1 base, leaving 8 bases of the junction unmatched. Germline assignment: CDR1 SGHRS and CDR2 YFSETQ. The CDR3 bases are TGCGCCAGCAGCTTGAGGGTAGCGGGTGATGAGCAGTACTTC. It specifies CASSLRVAGDEQYF. Full variable domain (rest looked up from reference TRBV5-1 and TRBJ2-7): KAGVTQTPRYLIKTRGQQVTLSCSPISGHRSVSWYQQTPGQGLQFLFEYFSETQRNKGNFPGRFSGRQFSNSRSEMNVSTLELGDSALYLCASSLRVAGDEQYFGPGTRLTVT.

This clonotype was recorded at least ten times. V gene TRBV9 combines with J gene TRBJ2-1, with 8 nucleotides matching TRBD2. CDR1 and CDR2 from the germline V gene are SGDLS and YYNGEE. The CDR3 contains 14 residues. J gave up 9 bases and V 5 bases, and 10 bases lay outside the gene matches. The CDR3 sequence: CASSIGTRSAEQFF. The CDR3 nucleotides are TGTGCCAGCAGTATCGGGACTAGGAGTGCTGAGCAGTTCTTC.

V usage is TRBV13 and J usage is TRBJ2-7, with D perhaps matching TRBD2 (6 bases). CDR1 is PRHDT and CDR2 is FYEKMQ in the germline V gene (reference sequence). The CDR3 extends over 14 amino acids. Trimming shortened V by 2 bases and J by 0 bases, and 8 bases separated the two germline ends. Written as DNA, the CDR3 is TGTGCCAGCAGCTTAAGGACTACCTCCTACGAGCAGTACTTC. It yields the protein CASSLRTTSYEQYF.

This clonotype was counted many times. This chain connects TRBV3-1 to TRBJ1-6; D gene ambiguous. This CDR3 spans 14 amino acids. Trimming took off 1 base at V and 7 bases at J, with 8 bases between the two ends. Germline V gene lookup returns CDR1 LGHDT and CDR2 YNNKEL (reference sequence). The CDR3 sequence: CASSQGPTNSPLHF. The CDR3 coding sequence is TGTGCCAGCAGCCAAGGGCCAACCAATTCACCCCTCCACTTT.

This clonotype was found many times. The chain combines TRBV6-1 with TRBJ2-1, with D maybe TRBD2 (5 bases). CDR1 is MNHNS, CDR2 SASEGT, per germline. The germline V and J ends were trimmed by 4 bases and 7 bases, with 17 bases remaining between them. The CDR3 totals 15 residues. The CDR3 nucleotides read TGTGCCAGCAGTGTAGAGGGTGGCGTGAGTAATGAGCAGTTCTTC. This translates into CASSVEGGVSNEQFF.

The chain uses TRBV6-1 and TRBJ2-3; 7 positions match TRBD1. With 8 bases clipped from V and 5 bases from J, the junction kept 22 bases outside the gene matches. CDR3 size: 18 residues. CDR1 and CDR2 from the germline V gene are MNHNS and SASEGT. The CDR3 protein is CASGRGTAAPPSQDTQYF. The CDR3 bases are TGTGCCAGCGGTCGAGGGACAGCAGCACCTCCATCACAAGATACGCAGTATTTT.

This sequence joins TRBV29-1 and TRBJ2-2; TRBD2 aligns across 7 bases. This CDR3 comprises 15 residues. Per germline, CDR1 SQVTM and CDR2 ANQGSEA. The V segment lost 3 bases and the J segment 4 bases; nucleotides outside the gene matches: 8. This CDR3 reads CSVEVSSGGTGELFF. The CDR3 DNA is TGCAGCGTTGAGGTGTCTAGCGGAGGCACCGGGGAGCTGTTTTTT.

The chain employs TRBV9 and TRBJ1-5; D is unresolved. Trimming left V 3 bases short and J 9 bases short, with 16 bases between. The CDR3 totals 14 residues. In germline, CDR1 is SGDLS, CDR2 YYNGEE. CDR3 DNA: TGTGCCAGCAGCGCCCTGGACGGAGTCGGGCCCCAGCATTTT. It specifies CASSALDGVGPQHF.

Ten or more counts support this clonotype. The CDR3 DNA is TGTGCCAGCAGTCCTTATCCGGATAGCAATCAGCCCCAGCATTTT. Protein product: CASSPYPDSNQPQHF. The chain couples TRBV3-1 to TRBJ1-5; no firm D call. V lost 6 bases and J lost 0, with 12 bases in between. Germline V CDR1 and CDR2: LGHDT, YNNKEL (reference sequence). The CDR3 has 15 residues.

The chain carries TRBV7-8 and TRBJ2-7; 11 bases fit TRBD2. This CDR3 spans 14 amino acids. CDR1 and CDR2 (germline): SGHVS, FQNEAQ. The J segment lost 9 bases and the V segment lost 3 bases, leaving 7 bases of the junction unmatched. The CDR3 DNA reads TGTGCCAGCAGCTTTAGAACTAGCGGGAGTTGGCAGTACTTC. This gives the protein CASSFRTSGSWQYF.

This clonotype was found a few times. The chain employs TRBV29-1 and TRBJ1-1; D unresolved. V was shortened by 3 bases and J by 5 bases, with 7 bases between the two germline ends. The CDR3 consists of 11 residues. Germline-derived CDR1 and CDR2 are SQVTM and ANQGSEA. The CDR3 loop reads CSVDWETEAFF. The CDR3 nucleotides read TGCAGCGTTGATTGGGAGACTGAAGCTTTCTTT. Combining the CDR3 with reference TRBV29-1 and TRBJ1-1 gives the whole variable domain SAVISQKPSRDICQRGTSLTIQCQVDSQVTMMFWYRQQPGQSLTLIATANQGSEATYESGFVIDKFPISRPNLTFSTLTVSNMSPEDSSIYLCSVDWETEAFFGQGTRLTVV.

This clonotype appeared a few times. In DNA, the CDR3 is TGTGCCAGCAGCCCTGCTGGGTCGTACAATGAGCAGTTCTTC. Translation: CASSPAGSYNEQFF. V is TRBV11-3 and J is TRBJ2-1; D is ambiguous. Trimming took off 5 bases at V and 4 bases at J, with 12 bases between the two ends. The length of the CDR3 is 14 residues. The germline V gene encodes CDR1 SGHNT and CDR2 YENEEA.

The table lists this clonotype with many counts. The V call is TRBV7-7, the J call TRBJ2-3; tentative D call: TRBD2 (5 bases). V lost 4 bases and J 3 bases, leaving 11 bases between the germline ends. This CDR3 spans 14 amino acids. The germline gives CDR1 SSHAT, CDR2 FNYEAQ (reference sequence). CDR3 sequence reads: CASSSLTGTDTQYF. The DNA for the CDR3 is TGTGCCAGCAGCTCCTTGACGGGGACAGATACGCAGTATTTT.